The 8 T cell receptor beta chains listed next were all sequenced from one sample in a study of CD8 T cells in ankylosing spondylitis. TCRdb used MiXCR to reprocess the 5' RACE reads, holding one entry per CDR3 protein. The data show some 200,000 distinct CDR3 sequences, 15% to 20% seen once. Specimen: blood, either unsorted or a sorted T cell fraction (not recorded which). These receptor sequences come from a male donor between 5 and 29 years old with ankylosing spondylitis or in good health (not recorded which).

Many counts were recorded for this clonotype. This rearrangement joins TRBV27 to TRBJ2-5, with unresolved D. CDR3 size: 15 residues. Per the germline V gene, CDR1 is MNHEY and CDR2 is SMNVEV (reference sequence). V lost 2 bases, J lost 2 bases, and 12 bases lay in between. CDR3 sequence: CASSLTAPLQETQYF. The DNA of the CDR3 is TGTGCCAGCAGTTTAACAGCACCTCTGCAAGAGACCCAGTACTTC.

The V and J genes are TRBV7-6 and TRBJ2-7, with D perhaps TRBD1 (6 bases). CDR1 is SGHVS, CDR2 FNYEAQ, per germline. With 3 bases removed from V and 3 bases from J, the gap between germline ends came to 15 bases. The CDR3 runs to 15 residues. The CDR3 is CASSLGTGYDYEQYF. The DNA for the CDR3 is TGTGCCAGCAGCTTGGGAACAGGGTACGACTACGAGCAGTACTTC. The variable domain in full, completed from reference TRBV7-6 and TRBJ2-7, reads GAGVSQSPRYKVTKRGQDVALRCDPISGHVSLYWYRQALGQGPEFLTYFNYEAQQDKSGLPNDRFSAERPEGSISTLTIQRTEQRDSAMYRCASSLGTGYDYEQYFGPGTRLTVT.

This clonotype was seen many times. The V and J genes are TRBV30 and TRBJ2-1; D unresolved. V was shortened by 2 bases and J by 7 bases, with 12 bases between the two germline ends. The CDR3 totals 13 residues. Germline-derived CDR1 and CDR2 are GTSNPN and SVGIG (reference sequence). The CDR3 DNA reads TGTGCCTGGAGTCCAGTAATCAGGAATGAGCAGTTCTTC. As protein: CAWSPVIRNEQFF.

Many counts were recorded for this clonotype. The chain links TRBV7-2 to TRBJ2-1, with 7 bases matching TRBD2. The trim removed 1 base at V and 5 bases at J, leaving 8 bases unmatched. In germline, CDR1 is SGHTA, CDR2 FQGNSA. The CDR3 spans 16 residues. The CDR3 DNA sequence: TGTGCCAGCAGCTTAGGCGGGGGTACGAGGCACAATGAGCAGTTCTTC. Amino acids: CASSLGGGTRHNEQFF.

This clonotype was detected many times. The chain links TRBV3-1 to TRBJ1-5; the D is unclear. With 2 bases removed from V and 1 base from J, the gap between germline ends came to 6 bases. The CDR3 has 14 amino acids. Germline-derived CDR1 and CDR2 are LGHDT and YNNKEL (reference sequence). The CDR3 DNA reads TGTGCCAGCAGCCAAAAGGAGAGCAATCAGCCCCAGCATTTT. It specifies CASSQKESNQPQHF.

This clonotype was counted many times. The rearrangement uses TRBV9 and TRBJ1-2; TRBD1 matches at 9 bases. Germline CDR1 reads SGDLS; CDR2 reads YYNGEE. The CDR3 spans 16 residues. Unmatched junction bases numbered 7, after V lost 0 bases and J lost 4 bases. The CDR3 spells CASSVGDRARGYGYTF. CDR3 nucleotide sequence: TGTGCCAGCAGCGTAGGGGACAGGGCCCGGGGCTATGGCTACACCTTC.

The chain carries TRBV24-1 and TRBJ2-3; D is unresolved. Germline assignment: CDR1 KGHDR and CDR2 SFDVKD. V lost 4 bases and J 1 base, leaving 11 bases between the germline ends. There are 15 residues in the CDR3. CDR3 sequence: CATSDGAAGTDTQYF. For the CDR3, the DNA is TGTGCCACCAGTGACGGTGCGGCTGGCACAGATACGCAGTATTTT.

This clonotype has ten or more counts. The gene calls are TRBV29-1 and TRBJ1-1; D perhaps matches TRBD1 (5 bases). The CDR3 is 11 residues long. Germline V CDR1 and CDR2: SQVTM, ANQGSEA. V lost 6 bases and J 7 bases, leaving 12 bases between the germline ends. CDR3: CSVWAGYEAFF. The CDR3 region has the DNA TGCAGCGTGTGGGCAGGGTATGAAGCTTTCTTT.